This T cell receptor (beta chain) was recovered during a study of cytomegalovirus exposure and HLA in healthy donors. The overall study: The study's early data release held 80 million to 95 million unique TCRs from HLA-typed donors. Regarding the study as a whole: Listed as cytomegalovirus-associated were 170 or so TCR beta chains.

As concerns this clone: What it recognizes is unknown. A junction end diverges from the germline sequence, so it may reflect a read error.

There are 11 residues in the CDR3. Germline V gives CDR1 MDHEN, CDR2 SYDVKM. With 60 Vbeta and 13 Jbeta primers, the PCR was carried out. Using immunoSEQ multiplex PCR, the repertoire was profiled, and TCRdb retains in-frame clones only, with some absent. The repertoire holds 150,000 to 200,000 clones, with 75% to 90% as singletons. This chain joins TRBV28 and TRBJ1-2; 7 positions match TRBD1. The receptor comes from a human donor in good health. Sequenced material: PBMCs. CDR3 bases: TGTGCCAGCAGTTCCCTGACAGGGTCGGCCTTC. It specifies CASSSLTGSAF.